The clone carrying this TCR beta chain came up many times. Antigen specificity is unknown. This entry is derived from a study of neurological immune-mediated disorders. Broader study findings: Private repertoires in all groups were suggested, as expanded clones shared no CDR3 amino acid sequences across subjects. Among 34 multiple sclerosis patients, 18 had repertoires that phylogenetic grouping placed in one related-CDR3 cluster, a possible signature.

The CDR3 length is 14 residues. Trimming cost V 3 bases and J 0 bases, with 9 bases left between them. From the 5' RACE reads, TCRdb called clonotypes with MiXCR, one entry per CDR3 protein. Here the sample spans under 85,000 distinct CDR3 sequences, approximately 5.3% being singletons. Sequenced material: PBMCs. The sequence was collected from a human donor with multiple sclerosis. The donor label of this sample is uncertain. The V and J genes are TRBV12-3 or TRBV12-4 and TRBJ2-7; D is ambiguous. This chain's CDR3 is CASSFQFLSYEQYF. DNA for the CDR3: TGTGCCAGCAGTTTCCAGTTTCTCTCCTACGAGCAGTACTTC.